The 13 T cell receptor beta chains given below trace back to one sample, sequenced in a study of chemoradiotherapy in HPV16-positive cancers. Generated by immunoSEQ multiplex PCR, the TCRdb table keeps only in-frame clones and is missing some. Altogether around 10,000 clones are present, roughly 80% being singletons, with the ten largest covering roughly 2.6%. The material sequenced was blood, taken from a patient who underwent chemoradiotherapy. These receptor sequences come from a human donor with HPV-associated anogenital cancer.

This clone was seen once. The chain recombines TRBV7-8 with TRBJ1-5; 7 bases are a match to TRBD1. This CDR3 spans 15 amino acids. CDR1 is SGHVS and CDR2 is FQNEAQ in the germline V gene. Germline trimming cut 2 bases from V and 7 bases from J; bases unmatched to any gene: 8. CDR3 nucleotides: TGTGCCAGCAGCTTAAAAAGGGCAGGGGGACAGCCCCAGCATTTT. The encoded protein is CASSLKRAGGQPQHF.

This chain uses TRBV19 with TRBJ2-1, with a weak D call TRBD2 (6 bases). The CDR3 sequence is 16 residues long. Germline loops: CDR1 LNHDA, CDR2 SQIVND (reference sequence). V lost 6 bases to trimming and J lost 1 base, with 16 bases between them. The CDR3 here is CASSPGRGRSYNEQFF. The CDR3 bases are TGTGCCAGTAGCCCTGGGCGGGGAAGATCCTACAATGAGCAGTTCTTC.

V gene TRBV27 combines with J gene TRBJ2-7; tentatively, D is TRBD1 or TRBD2 (5 bases each). CDR3 length: 13 residues. V lost 5 bases, J lost 1 base, and 9 bases lay in between. Germline assignment: CDR1 MNHEY and CDR2 SMNVEV (reference sequence). The CDR3 loop is CASSPGASYEQYF. CDR3 DNA: TGTGCCAGCAGTCCCGGGGCTTCCTACGAGCAGTACTTC.

The V and J genes are TRBV14 and TRBJ2-7; D is undetermined. V was cut by 5 bases and J by 3 bases, with 11 bases left in between. The CDR3 contains 13 residues. Looked up from germline, CDR1 is SGHDN and CDR2 is FVKESK. In DNA form, the CDR3 reads TGTGCCAGCAGCTCGATCCCGCGCTACGAGCAGTACTTC. As protein: CASSSIPRYEQYF.

The table lists this clone with a count of one. V gene TRBV19 combines with J gene TRBJ2-2, with TRBD2 as a possible D gene (6 bases). There are 14 residues in the CDR3. Per the germline V gene, CDR1 is LNHDA and CDR2 is SQIVND (reference sequence). Deletions cut 7 bases from V and 3 bases from J, with 12 bases between. CDR3 protein: CASTRGSYTGELFF. The CDR3 DNA reads as TGTGCCAGTACACGGGGGAGCTACACCGGGGAGCTGTTTTTT. The full variable domain, completed using reference TRBV19 and TRBJ2-2, is DGGITQSPKYLFRKEGQNVTLSCEQNLNHDAMYWYRQDPGQGLRLIYYSQIVNDFQKGDIAEGYSVSREKKESFPLTVTSAQKNPTAFYLCASTRGSYTGELFFGEGSRLTVL.

The genes are TRBV5-5 and TRBJ2-1; unclear D gene. The CDR3 consists of 13 residues. CDR1 is SGHKS and CDR2 is YYEKEE in the germline V gene (reference sequence). Trimming left V 0 bases short and J 4 bases short, with 5 bases between. CDR3 sequence reads: CASSLGTYNEQFF. In DNA form, the CDR3 reads TGTGCCAGCAGCTTGGGAACGTACAATGAGCAGTTCTTC.

This clone has only a few counts. V and J are TRBV7-9 and TRBJ1-1, with a weak D call TRBD1 (5 bases). V lost 5 bases, J lost 5 bases, and 18 bases lay in between. CDR1 is SEHNR, CDR2 FQNEAQ, per germline (reference sequence). The CDR3 runs 15 residues. For the CDR3, the DNA is TGTGCCAGCAGCCAGTCAGAGGGGATTAATACTGAAGCTTTCTTT. Its translation: CASSQSEGINTEAFF.

This chain uses TRBV5-1 with TRBJ1-4; D is ambiguous. V lost 0 bases and J lost 0, with 12 bases in between. The germline V gene encodes CDR1 SGHRS and CDR2 YFSETQ. The CDR3 extends over 17 amino acids. The CDR3 spells CASSLAGRFATNEKLFF. In nucleotides, the CDR3 is TGCGCCAGCAGCTTGGCAGGCAGATTCGCAACTAATGAAAAACTGTTTTTT.

This clone appeared a single time. This chain joins TRBV5-6 and TRBJ2-7, with unresolved D. Trimming cost V 4 bases and J 2 bases, with 13 bases left between them. The CDR3 is 14 residues long. Germline assignment: CDR1 SGHDT and CDR2 YYEEEE. DNA of the CDR3: TGTGCCAGCAGCGATAACGATAATCCCTACGAGCAGTACTTC. It codes for CASSDNDNPYEQYF.

The gene calls are TRBV20-1 and TRBJ2-1; D unresolved. Germline V gene sequence: CDR1 DFQATT, CDR2 SNEGSKA (reference sequence). V gave up 4 bases and J gave up 9 bases, with 10 bases separating them. CDR3 length equals 11 residues. The CDR3 loop reads CSATMLGEQFF. CDR3 in DNA: TGCAGTGCTACTATGCTAGGTGAGCAGTTCTTC.

The gene calls are TRBV13 and TRBJ1-2, with 7 bases that match TRBD1. Losses at the gene ends were 5 bases for V and 6 bases for J; bases not matched to a gene: 6. The CDR3 is made up of 13 amino acids. CDR1 and CDR2 (germline): PRHDT, FYEKMQ (reference sequence). The CDR3: CASSSGQADGYTF. CDR3 coding DNA: TGTGCCAGCAGCAGTGGACAGGCGGATGGCTACACCTTC.

V gene TRBV25-1 combines with J gene TRBJ2-5, with D possibly being TRBD2 (6 bases). The CDR3 is made up of 14 amino acids. Germline CDR1 is MGHDK and CDR2 is SYGVNS. V lost 1 base, J lost 7 bases, and 13 bases lay in between. The CDR3 nucleotides read TGTGCCAGCAGTGAATTCGGAGGGACGGGGACCCAGTACTTC. This translates into CASSEFGGTGTQYF.

The chain joins TRBV7-6 to TRBJ2-1, with 8 bases aligning to TRBD1. V lost 4 bases to trimming and J lost 2 bases; unmatched junction nucleotides: 4. Germline CDR1 is SGHVS and CDR2 is FNYEAQ. This CDR3 has 15 amino acids. This chain's CDR3 is CASSSGTGAYNEQFF. Written as DNA, the CDR3 is TGTGCCAGCAGCTCCGGGACAGGAGCCTACAATGAGCAGTTCTTC. Full variable domain (rest looked up from reference TRBV7-6 and TRBJ2-1): GAGVSQSPRYKVTKRGQDVALRCDPISGHVSLYWYRQALGQGPEFLTYFNYEAQQDKSGLPNDRFSAERPEGSISTLTIQRTEQRDSAMYRCASSSGTGAYNEQFFGPGTRLTVL.